This section outlines one T cell receptor (beta chain) sequence together with its context. This record comes from a study of blood T cell repertoires in COVID-19. In the authors' workflow: Nucleated cell counts were estimated from reference gene primer amplification. TCRdb keeps only in-frame clones here, not all; method: immunoSEQ multiplex PCR. Clone size and the V and J calls come from that table; the DNA yielded D and trimming. The data show roughly 50,000 clones, roughly 79% seen once. The CDR3 consists of 14 residues. V lost 8 bases, J lost 1 base, and 14 bases lay in between. The germline CDR1 and CDR2 sequences are LGHDT and YNNKEL (reference sequence).

This TCR was sampled from a human donor with active or convalescent COVID-19. The donor label of this sample is uncertain. V usage is TRBV3-1 (or the pseudogene TRBV3-2) and J usage is TRBJ1-1; D is uncertain. What was sequenced was peripheral blood. The CDR3 bases are TGTGCCAGCGGTGCGGGAACCGGGAACACTGAAGCTTTCTTT. Translating it yields CASGAGTGNTEAFF.